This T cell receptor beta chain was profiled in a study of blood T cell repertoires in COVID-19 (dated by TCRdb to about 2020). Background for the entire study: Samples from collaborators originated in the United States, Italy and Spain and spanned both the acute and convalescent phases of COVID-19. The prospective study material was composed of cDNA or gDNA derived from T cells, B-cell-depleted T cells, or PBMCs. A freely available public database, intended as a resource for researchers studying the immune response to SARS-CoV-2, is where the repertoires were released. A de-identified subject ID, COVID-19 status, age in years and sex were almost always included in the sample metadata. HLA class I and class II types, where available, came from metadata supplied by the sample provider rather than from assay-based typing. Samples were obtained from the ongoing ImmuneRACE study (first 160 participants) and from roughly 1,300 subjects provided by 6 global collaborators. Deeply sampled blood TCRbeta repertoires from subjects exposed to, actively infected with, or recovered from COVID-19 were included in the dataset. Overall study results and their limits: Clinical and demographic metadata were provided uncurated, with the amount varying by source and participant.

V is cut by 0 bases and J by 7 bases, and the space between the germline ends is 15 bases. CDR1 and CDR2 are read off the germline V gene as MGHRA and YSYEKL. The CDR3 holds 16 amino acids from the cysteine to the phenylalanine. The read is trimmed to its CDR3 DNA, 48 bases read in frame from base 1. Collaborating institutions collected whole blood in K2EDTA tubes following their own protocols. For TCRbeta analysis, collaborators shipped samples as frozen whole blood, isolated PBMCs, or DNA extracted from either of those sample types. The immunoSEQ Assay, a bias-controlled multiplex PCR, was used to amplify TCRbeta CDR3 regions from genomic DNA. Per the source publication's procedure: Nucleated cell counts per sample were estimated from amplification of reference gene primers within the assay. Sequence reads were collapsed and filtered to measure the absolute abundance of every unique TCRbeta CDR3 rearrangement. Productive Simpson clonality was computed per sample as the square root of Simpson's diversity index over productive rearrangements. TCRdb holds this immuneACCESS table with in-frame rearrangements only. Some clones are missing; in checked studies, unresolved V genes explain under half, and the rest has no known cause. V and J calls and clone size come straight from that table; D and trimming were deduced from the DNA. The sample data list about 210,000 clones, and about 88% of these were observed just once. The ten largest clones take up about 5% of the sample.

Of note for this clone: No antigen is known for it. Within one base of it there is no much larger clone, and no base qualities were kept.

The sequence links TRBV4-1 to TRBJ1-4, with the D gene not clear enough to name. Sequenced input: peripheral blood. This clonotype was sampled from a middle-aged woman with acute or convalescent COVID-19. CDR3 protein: CASSQDPAGKGEKLFF. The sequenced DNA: TGCGCCAGCAGCCAAGATCCGGCGGGAAAGGGTGAAAAACTGTTTTTT.